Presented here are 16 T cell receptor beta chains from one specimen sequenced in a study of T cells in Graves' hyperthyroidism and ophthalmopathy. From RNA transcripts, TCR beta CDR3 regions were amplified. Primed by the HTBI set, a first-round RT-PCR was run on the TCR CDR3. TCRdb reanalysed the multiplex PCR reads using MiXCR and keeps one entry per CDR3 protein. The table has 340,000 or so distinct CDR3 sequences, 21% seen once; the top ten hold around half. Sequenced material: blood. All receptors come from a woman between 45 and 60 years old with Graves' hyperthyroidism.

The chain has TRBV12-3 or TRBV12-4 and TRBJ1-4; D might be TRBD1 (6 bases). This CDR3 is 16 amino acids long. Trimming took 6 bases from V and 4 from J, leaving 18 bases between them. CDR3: CASSSRDTVNNEKLFF. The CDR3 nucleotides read TGTGCCAGCAGCAGCCGGGACACTGTGAATAATGAAAAACTGTTTTTT.

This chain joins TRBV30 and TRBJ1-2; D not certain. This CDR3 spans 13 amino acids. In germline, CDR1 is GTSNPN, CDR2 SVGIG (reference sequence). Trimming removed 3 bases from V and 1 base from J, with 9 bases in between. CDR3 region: CAWRVSFNYGYTF. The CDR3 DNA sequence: TGTGCCTGGAGGGTCAGCTTTAACTATGGCTACACCTTC.

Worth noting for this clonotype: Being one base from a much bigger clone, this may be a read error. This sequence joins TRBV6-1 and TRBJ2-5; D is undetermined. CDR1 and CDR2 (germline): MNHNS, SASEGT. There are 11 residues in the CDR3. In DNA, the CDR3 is TGTGCCAGCAGAGGGAAGAAGACCCGGTACTTC. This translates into CASRGKKTRYF.

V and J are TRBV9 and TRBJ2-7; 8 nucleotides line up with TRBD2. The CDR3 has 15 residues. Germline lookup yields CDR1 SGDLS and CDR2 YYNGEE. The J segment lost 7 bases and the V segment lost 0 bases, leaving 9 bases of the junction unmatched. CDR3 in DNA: TGTGCCAGCAGCGTAGGCCCAGCGGGAGTCCAGGAGCAGTACTTC. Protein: CASSVGPAGVQEQYF.

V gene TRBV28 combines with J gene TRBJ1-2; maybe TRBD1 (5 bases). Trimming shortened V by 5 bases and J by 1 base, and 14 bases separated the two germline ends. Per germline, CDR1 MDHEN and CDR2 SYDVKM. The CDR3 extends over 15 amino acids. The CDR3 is CASSLRDFFNYGYTF. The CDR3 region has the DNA TGTGCCAGCAGTCTCCGGGACTTTTTTAACTATGGCTACACCTTC.

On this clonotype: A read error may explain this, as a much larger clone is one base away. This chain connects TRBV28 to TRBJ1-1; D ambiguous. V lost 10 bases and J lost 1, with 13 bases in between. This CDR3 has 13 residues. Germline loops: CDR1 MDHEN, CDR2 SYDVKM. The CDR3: CANTGRPNTEAFF. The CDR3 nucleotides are TGTGCCAACACTGGACGGCCGAACACTGAAGCTTTCTTT.

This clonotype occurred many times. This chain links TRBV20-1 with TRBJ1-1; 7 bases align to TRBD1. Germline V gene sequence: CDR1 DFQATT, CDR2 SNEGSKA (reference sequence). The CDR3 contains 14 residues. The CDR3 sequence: CSGLGGPMNTEAFF. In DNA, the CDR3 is TGCAGCGGACTAGGGGGCCCGATGAACACTGAAGCTTTCTTT.

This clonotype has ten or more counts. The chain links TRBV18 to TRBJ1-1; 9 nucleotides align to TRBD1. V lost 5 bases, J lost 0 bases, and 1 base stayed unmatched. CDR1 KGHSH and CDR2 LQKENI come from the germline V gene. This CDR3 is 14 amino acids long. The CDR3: CASSRDRVNTEAFF. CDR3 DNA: TGTGCCAGCTCAAGGGACAGGGTGAACACTGAAGCTTTCTTT.

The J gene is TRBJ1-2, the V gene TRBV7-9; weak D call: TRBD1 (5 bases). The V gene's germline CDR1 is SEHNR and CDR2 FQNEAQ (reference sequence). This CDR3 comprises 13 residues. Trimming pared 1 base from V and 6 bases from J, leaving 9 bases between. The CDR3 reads CASSLEFRDGYTF. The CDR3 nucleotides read TGTGCCAGCAGCTTAGAATTCAGGGATGGCTACACCTTC.

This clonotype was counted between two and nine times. For the CDR3, the DNA is TGTGCCAGCAGCTCGTTGACAGGGGGGTCCACAGATACGCAGTATTTT. Its protein is CASSSLTGGSTDTQYF. J is TRBJ2-3 and V is TRBV5-5, with 9 bases lining up with TRBD1. V gave up 3 bases and J gave up 2 bases; unmatched junction bases: 7. This CDR3 has 16 amino acids. Germline V lookup: CDR1 SGHKS, CDR2 YYEKEE (reference sequence).

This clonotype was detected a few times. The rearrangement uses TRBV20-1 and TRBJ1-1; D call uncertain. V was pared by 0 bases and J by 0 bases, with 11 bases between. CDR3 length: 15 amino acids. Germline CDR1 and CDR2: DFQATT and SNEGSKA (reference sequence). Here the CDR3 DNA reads TGCAGTGCTAGAGAGCGCCACTTAGTGAACACTGAAGCTTTCTTT. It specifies CSARERHLVNTEAFF.

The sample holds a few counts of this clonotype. As DNA, the CDR3 is TGTGCCATCAGGGGCGGATCAAGCTACACCTTC. Protein product: CAIRGGSSYTF. V usage is TRBV10-3 and J usage is TRBJ1-2; no clear D. CDR1 is ENHRY and CDR2 is SYGVKD in the germline V gene. This CDR3 spans 11 amino acids. V was pared by 6 bases and J by 9 bases, with 11 bases between.

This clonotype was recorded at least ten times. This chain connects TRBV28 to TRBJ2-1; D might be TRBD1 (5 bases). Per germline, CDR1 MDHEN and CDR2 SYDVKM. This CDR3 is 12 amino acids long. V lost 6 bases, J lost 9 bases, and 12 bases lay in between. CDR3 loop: CASSQQGAEQFF. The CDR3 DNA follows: TGTGCCAGCAGCCAGCAGGGCGCTGAGCAGTTCTTC.

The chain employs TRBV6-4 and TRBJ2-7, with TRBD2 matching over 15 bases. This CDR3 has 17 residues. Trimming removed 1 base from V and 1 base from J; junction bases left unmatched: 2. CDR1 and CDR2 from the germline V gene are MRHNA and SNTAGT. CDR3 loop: CASSDWGLAGGSYEQYF. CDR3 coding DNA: TGTGCCAGCAGTGACTGGGGACTAGCGGGAGGTTCCTACGAGCAGTACTTC.

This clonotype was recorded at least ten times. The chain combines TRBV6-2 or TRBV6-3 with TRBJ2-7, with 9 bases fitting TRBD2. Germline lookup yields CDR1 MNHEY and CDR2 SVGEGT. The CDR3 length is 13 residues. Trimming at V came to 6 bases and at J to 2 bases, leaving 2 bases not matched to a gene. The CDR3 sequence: CASRSGRPYEQYF. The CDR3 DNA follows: TGTGCCAGCAGGAGCGGGAGGCCCTACGAGCAGTACTTC.

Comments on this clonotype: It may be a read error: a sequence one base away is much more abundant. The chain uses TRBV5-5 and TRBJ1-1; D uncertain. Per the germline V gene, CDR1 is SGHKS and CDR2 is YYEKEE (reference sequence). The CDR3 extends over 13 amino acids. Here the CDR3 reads CANSLRSNTEAFF. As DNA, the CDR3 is TGTGCCAACAGCTTGCGGTCTAACACTGAAGCTTTCTTT.